The rows below give T cell receptor beta chains drawn from one sample of a study of cytomegalovirus exposure and HLA in healthy donors. The repertoire was sequenced with immunoSEQ multiplex PCR; TCRdb's copy has only in-frame clones and lacks some. The sample records some 150,000 clones, around three quarters being singletons. The material sequenced was PBMCs. These receptors were taken from a woman aged 40 to 50 in good health and CMV-seropositive. Both conserved end residues are part of each CDR3. A D gene is named only where the DNA matches it firmly. Rows give clone size only sometimes, using once, few, many, or a class for an expanded clone.

>TRBJ1-4|TRBV6-1|-|-
TGTGCCAGCATGTCATGGGGGGTTAATGAAAAACTGTTTTTT
CASMSWGVNEKLFF
>TRBJ1-2|TRBV5-6|-|-
TGTGCCAGCAGCCCGAAGCTGTATCAGGGGTGGGGCTACACCTTC
CASSPKLYQGWGYTF
>TRBJ2-5|TRBV11-2|TRBD2|-
TGTGCCAGCAGACAATCTACCGGGACTAGCGTCGGGGAGACCCAGTACTTC
CASRQSTGTSVGETQYF
>TRBJ2-5|TRBV2|-|few
TGTGCCAGCAGTGGGGCCTTAGAGACCCAGTACTTC
CASSGALETQYF
>TRBJ2-2|TRBV7-9|TRBD2|few
TGTGCCAGCAGCTCGCATCTGCAGCGGGGGGGCCGAGGGACCGGGGAGCTGTTTTTT
CASSSHLQRGGRGTGELFF
>TRBJ2-7|TRBV6-1|-|-
TGTGCCAGCAGTGATTATGTCGGGTACGAGCAGTACTTC
CASSDYVGYEQYF
>TRBJ2-5|TRBV30|-|-
TGTGCCTGGAGCTTTCAAGAGACCCAGTACTTC
CAWSFQETQYF
>TRBJ2-5|TRBV29-1|-|-
TGCAGCGGCACCGGGACTCAAAGGCAAGAGACCCAGTACTTC
CSGTGTQRQETQYF
>TRBJ2-3|TRBV5-1|TRBD2|few
TGCGCCAGCACCGGGGGGGGAGTCACAGATACGCAGTATTTT
CASTGGGVTDTQYF
>TRBJ2-5|TRBV30|-|-
TGTGCCTGGAGTGACACCGACTGGGAGACCCAGTACTTC
CAWSDTDWETQYF
>TRBJ1-1|TRBV28|-|-
TGTGCCAGCAGGGACCTAGGGTACGGGACATCCCACACTGAAGCTTTCTTT
CASRDLGYGTSHTEAFF
>TRBJ2-1|TRBV23-1|TRBD2|-
TGCGCCAGCAGTCTATACTCGGGGACTAGGTTCGATGAGCAGTTCTTC
CASSLYSGTRFDEQFF
>TRBJ2-5|TRBV28|TRBD1|few
TGTGCCAGCAGTCCTGGGACAGGGGGAACCAGGGAGACCCAGTACTTC
CASSPGTGGTRETQYF
>TRBJ1-5|TRBV6-1|-|-
TGTGCCAGCAGTGAACCCGGGCCCCAGCATTTT
CASSEPGPQHF
>TRBJ2-3|TRBV5-1|-|few
TGCGCCAGCAGCTTGGTCCGGGGATTCACAGATACGCAGTATTTT
CASSLVRGFTDTQYF
>TRBJ2-3|TRBV13|-|-
TGTGCCAGCAGCAAAGCGGCAGGGGTAGATACGCAGTATTTT
CASSKAAGVDTQYF
>TRBJ1-2|TRBV28|-|-
TGTGCCAGCAGTGACAAGGAAGGCTACACCTTC
CASSDKEGYTF
>TRBJ1-5|TRBV6-1|-|-
TGTGCCAGCAGTCGATCCGGAGGAGAGGATCAGCCCCAGCATTTT
CASSRSGGEDQPQHF
>TRBJ2-7|TRBV9|TRBD2|-
TGTGCCAGCAGCTACGGTACAGCGGGGGGTGGCTACGAGCAGTACTTC
CASSYGTAGGGYEQYF
>TRBJ1-1|TRBV7-6|-|-
TGTGCCAGCAGCTTAAGGGGCGGTGAAGCTTTCTTT
CASSLRGGEAFF
>TRBJ1-2|TRBV6-1|-|-
TGTGCCAGCAGTGAAGCGAACAGCTTCTATGGCTACACCTTC
CASSEANSFYGYTF
>TRBJ2-7|TRBV15|TRBD1|-
TGTGCCACCAGCAGAGGGGACAGGATCCGCACCTACGAGCAGTACTTC
CATSRGDRIRTYEQYF
>TRBJ1-2|TRBV6-5|TRBD1|-
TGTGCCAGCAGTTTCTCAGGGGGCTATGGCTACACCTTC
CASSFSGGYGYTF
>TRBJ2-5|TRBV11-2|TRBD2|-
TGTGCCAGCAGCCCCCCGGGGGGTCAAGAGACCCAGTACTTC
CASSPPGGQETQYF
>TRBJ1-1|TRBV6-1|-|-
TGTGCCAGCAGTTATACGGACAGCAGGACTGAAGCTTTCTTT
CASSYTDSRTEAFF
>TRBJ1-5|TRBV2|-|-
TGTGCCAGCAGTGAGGACTGGGCATTCCATCAGCCCCAGCATTTT
CASSEDWAFHQPQHF
>TRBJ1-1|TRBV30|-|-
TGTGCCTGGAGTACACAGCCGAACACTGAAGCTTTCTTT
CAWSTQPNTEAFF
>TRBJ1-2|TRBV6-6|TRBD1|-
TGTGCCAGCAGTTACCGACAGGGGGCATATGGCTACACCTTC
CASSYRQGAYGYTF
>TRBJ2-3|TRBV7-9|TRBD2|-
TGTGCCAGCAGCTTATCGGGGGGGCCAGGAGATACGCAGTATTTT
CASSLSGGPGDTQYF
>TRBJ1-2|TRBV2|-|-
TGTGCCAGCAGTGAGGTCTCGAGGGCTGGAGGCTACACCTTC
CASSEVSRAGGYTF
>TRBJ1-1|TRBV23-1|-|few
TGCGCCAGTAGAATCCCTTCCGTGCTAATGAACACTGAAGCTTTCTTT
CASRIPSVLMNTEAFF
>TRBJ2-3|TRBV18|-|-
TGTGCCAGCTCACCCCTCGGGGTCGCAGATACGCAGTATTTT
CASSPLGVADTQYF
>TRBJ2-2|TRBV7-3|-|-
TGTGCCAGCAGCTTATTCGGGACAATGAACACCGGGGAGCTGTTTTTT
CASSLFGTMNTGELFF
>TRBJ1-5|TRBV6-1|-|-
TGTGCCAGCAGACACGACAGTCAGCCCCAGCATTTT
CASRHDSQPQHF
>TRBJ1-2|TRBV28|TRBD1|-
TGTGCCAGCAGCCGGAAACTCTGGACAGGGGAGGGTGGCTACACCTTC
CASSRKLWTGEGGYTF
>TRBJ2-7|TRBV27|TRBD1|-
TGTGCCAGCAGTTTTGGGACAGGGTTCTACGAGCAGTACTTC
CASSFGTGFYEQYF
>TRBJ2-1|TRBV5-1|-|-
TGCGCCAGCAGCTTGAGAGGGGGGGGTCAGTACAATGAGCAGTTCTTC
CASSLRGGGQYNEQFF
>TRBJ1-6|TRBV19|TRBD1|-
TGTGCCAGTAGGGGACAGGGGGCTGGGAATTCACCCCTCCACTTT
CASRGQGAGNSPLHF
>TRBJ1-5|TRBV2|-|-
TGTGCCAGCAGGGAGACAGTCGGGGGGCCCCAGCATTTT
CASRETVGGPQHF
>TRBJ2-5|TRBV7-2|TRBD2|few
TGTGCCAGCACCCTTTCCGGGGGGGCCCAGTACTTC
CASTLSGGAQYF
>TRBJ1-2|TRBV5-6|-|-
TGTGCCAGCAGCTTCGGGTGGGGGGACCGTAACTATGGCTACACCTTC
CASSFGWGDRNYGYTF
>TRBJ1-5|TRBV28|TRBD1|once
TGTGCCAGCAGACCGACAGGGGGCATAGGCAATCAGCCCCAGCATTTT
CASRPTGGIGNQPQHF
>TRBJ2-7|TRBV6-6|-|-
TGTGCCAGCAGTTACTCACAGGGTGTATACGAGCAGTACTTC
CASSYSQGVYEQYF
>TRBJ1-5|TRBV30|-|-
TGTGCCTGGCGGGGGGGGATCGGTCAGCCCCAGCATTTT
CAWRGGIGQPQHF
>TRBJ2-7|TRBV2|TRBD2|-
TGTGCCAGCAGTGGACTAGCGGGGGCCTTC
CASSGLAGAF
>TRBJ1-2|TRBV27|-|-
TGTGCCAGCAGTTATGGAGGCCATTATGGCTACACCTTC
CASSYGGHYGYTF
>TRBJ2-6|TRBV6-1|TRBD2|-
TGTGCCAGCAGGGAATCTGGGGGGGGCTCTGGGGCCAACGTCCTGACTTTC
CASRESGGGSGANVLTF
>TRBJ1-4|TRBV7-6|TRBD1|-
TGTGCCAGCAGCTTAGTTCCAGACAGGGGGCGAGAAAAACTGTTTTTT
CASSLVPDRGREKLFF
>TRBJ1-1|TRBV7-9|-|-
TGTGCCAGCAGCTTTCAGGAAGCTTTCTTT
CASSFQEAFF
>TRBJ2-1|TRBV5-1|-|once
TGCGCCAGCAGCCAGGGGGGAATGGCCACCTACAATGAGCAGTTCTTC
CASSQGGMATYNEQFF
>TRBJ1-2|TRBV7-9|TRBD1|-
TGTGCCAGCAACCCGGGACAGGGTAACTATGGCTACACCTTC
CASNPGQGNYGYTF
>TRBJ2-7|TRBV11-2|TRBD2|-
TGTGCCAGCAGCGGGGCTAGCGGGGGGTCCTACGAGCAGTACTTC
CASSGASGGSYEQYF
>TRBJ1-6|TRBV2|TRBD1|-
TGTGCCAGCAGTGCTCGACAGGGCTCCTACAGCTCCTATAATTCACCCCTCCACTTT
CASSARQGSYSSYNSPLHF
>TRBJ2-7|TRBV27|TRBD2|-
TGTGCCAGCAGTTCCAGGGGCGGGGGGATCGAGCAGTACTTC
CASSSRGGGIEQYF
>TRBJ1-1|TRBV5-1|TRBD1|-
TGCGCCAGCAGCACTGGGACAGGGGAGGGCATAGCTTTCTTT
CASSTGTGEGIAFF